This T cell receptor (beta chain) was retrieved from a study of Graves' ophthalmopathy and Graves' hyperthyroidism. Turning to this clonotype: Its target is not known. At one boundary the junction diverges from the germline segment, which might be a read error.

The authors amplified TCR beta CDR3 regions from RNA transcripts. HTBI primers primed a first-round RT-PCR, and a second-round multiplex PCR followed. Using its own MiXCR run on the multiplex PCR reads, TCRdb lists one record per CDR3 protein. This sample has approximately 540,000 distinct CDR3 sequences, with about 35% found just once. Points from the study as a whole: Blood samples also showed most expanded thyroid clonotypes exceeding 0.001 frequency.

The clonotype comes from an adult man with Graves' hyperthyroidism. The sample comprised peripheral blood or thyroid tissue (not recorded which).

As DNA, the CDR3 is TGTGCCAACAGCTTAAGCGGATTTACCACAGATACGCAGTATTTT. It yields the protein CANSLSGFTTDTQYF. The rearrangement uses TRBV7-9 and TRBJ2-3; perhaps TRBD2 as D (5 bases). The CDR3 totals 15 residues. CDR1 SEHNR and CDR2 FQNEAQ come from the germline V gene (reference sequence).